The 11 T cell receptor beta chains presented below share a single source sample, sequenced in a study of identical twins. MiXCR was run by TCRdb on the 5' RACE reads, yielding one entry per CDR3 protein. This sample yields 700,000 to 950,000 distinct CDR3 sequences, of which roughly 12% are seen a single time; about 1.5% belongs to the top ten. These data also formed part of another study, on yellow fever vaccine responses in identical twins.

Sequences were obtained from PBMCs. The receptors originated from a woman under 30 in good health.

This clonotype was recorded many times. This chain joins TRBV5-1 and TRBJ2-7; D may be TRBD1 (5 bases). Trimming cost V 5 bases and J 0 bases, with 12 bases left between them. Per germline, CDR1 SGHRS and CDR2 YFSETQ. The CDR3 consists of 14 residues. The CDR3 loop reads CASSLGALSYEQYF. CDR3 in DNA: TGCGCCAGCAGTTTAGGGGCCCTCTCCTACGAGCAGTACTTC.

DNA of the CDR3: TGTGCCAGCAGCTTCGACAAAGGAACCTACGAGCAGTACGTC. It is translated as CASSFDKGTYEQYV. The genes are TRBV11-1 and TRBJ2-7; no definite D call. V lost 3 bases and J lost 2, with 11 bases in between. CDR3 length: 14 amino acids. The germline gives CDR1 SGHAT, CDR2 FQDESV (reference sequence).

There are many counts of this clonotype. The chain carries TRBV10-3 and TRBJ2-1; weak D call: TRBD2 (5 bases). The V end was cut by 1 base, the J end by 5 bases, with 21 bases between. Germline V CDR1 and CDR2: ENHRY, SYGVKD. The CDR3 runs to 18 residues. CDR3 bases: TGTGCCATCAGTGAGTTTTTTTTCGGCGGGTCCCGAGACAATGAGCAGTTCTTC. It codes for CAISEFFFGGSRDNEQFF.

The rearrangement joins TRBV6-2 or TRBV6-3 to TRBJ2-1; 12 bases line up with TRBD2. Germline values: CDR1 MNHEY, CDR2 SVGEGT. The CDR3 has 16 amino acids. Unmatched junction bases numbered 4, after V lost 1 base and J lost 6 bases. The CDR3: CASSYLGLAGSNEQFF. DNA for the CDR3: TGTGCCAGCAGTTACTTAGGACTAGCGGGATCCAATGAGCAGTTCTTC.

This clonotype was picked up a small number of times. Here the CDR3 reads CASTPLGLRNTEAFF. The CDR3 nucleotides read TGTGCCAGTACCCCACTCGGACTGCGGAACACTGAAGCTTTCTTT. V and J are TRBV19 and TRBJ1-1; D not certain. Trimming took off 7 bases at V and 1 base at J, with 16 bases between the two ends. Germline V gives CDR1 LNHDA, CDR2 SQIVND (reference sequence). This CDR3 is 15 amino acids long.

CDR3 bases: TGTGCCAGCAGCGCGACAGGTTATACGCAGTATTTT. Its translation is CASSATGYTQYF. This chain links TRBV9 with TRBJ2-3; D may be TRBD1 (6 bases). Germline CDR1 and CDR2: SGDLS and YYNGEE. This CDR3 has 12 amino acids. V was cut by 3 bases and J by 7 bases, with 9 bases left in between.

The V and J genes are TRBV7-6 and TRBJ2-1, with 8 bases fitting TRBD1. V was pared by 1 base and J by 9 bases, with 8 bases of the junction left unmatched. The CDR3 runs 15 residues. Germline V gene lookup returns CDR1 SGHVS and CDR2 FNYEAQ. CDR3 residues: CASSLGTGTLGEQFF. Written as DNA, the CDR3 is TGTGCCAGCAGCTTAGGGACAGGGACCTTGGGTGAGCAGTTCTTC.

This sequence joins TRBV4-2 and TRBJ2-3; no firm D call. Between the trimmed V and J ends, which lost 1 base and 0 bases, there was a span of 8 bases. Germline assignment: CDR1 LGHNA and CDR2 YNFKEQ. The CDR3 spans 15 residues. DNA for the CDR3: TGTGCCAGCAGCCAAGGGAAAGATAGCACAGATACGCAGTATTTT. This codes for CASSQGKDSTDTQYF.

This rearrangement joins TRBV11-2 to TRBJ1-1; D is unclear. There are 17 residues in the CDR3. V dropped 1 base and J dropped 0 bases, with 15 bases sitting between them. In germline, CDR1 is SGHAT, CDR2 FQNNGV. In DNA, the CDR3 is TGTGCCAGCAGCTTAGGTCGCGGAACTGCCATGAACACTGAAGCTTTCTTT. Translation gives CASSLGRGTAMNTEAFF.

The chain carries TRBV21-1 and TRBJ1-1; the table's TRBD1 call for D was not verified on the DNA. TRBV21-1 represents a pseudogene. The CDR3 runs to 15 residues. CDR3 nucleotides: TGTGCCAGCAGCAAAGCGCGGGACAGTTTCACTGAAGCTTTCTTT. Amino acid sequence: CASSKARDSFTEAFF.

This clonotype was counted a few times. The chain recombines TRBV6-1 with TRBJ1-1; 11 positions match TRBD1. Germline V lookup: CDR1 MNHNS, CDR2 SASEGT. The CDR3 extends over 16 amino acids. Unmatched junction bases numbered 9, after V lost 5 bases and J lost 4 bases. The CDR3 loop is CASSPRDRGIGTEAFF. Here the CDR3 DNA reads TGTGCCAGCAGTCCGCGGGACAGGGGGATTGGCACTGAAGCTTTCTTT.